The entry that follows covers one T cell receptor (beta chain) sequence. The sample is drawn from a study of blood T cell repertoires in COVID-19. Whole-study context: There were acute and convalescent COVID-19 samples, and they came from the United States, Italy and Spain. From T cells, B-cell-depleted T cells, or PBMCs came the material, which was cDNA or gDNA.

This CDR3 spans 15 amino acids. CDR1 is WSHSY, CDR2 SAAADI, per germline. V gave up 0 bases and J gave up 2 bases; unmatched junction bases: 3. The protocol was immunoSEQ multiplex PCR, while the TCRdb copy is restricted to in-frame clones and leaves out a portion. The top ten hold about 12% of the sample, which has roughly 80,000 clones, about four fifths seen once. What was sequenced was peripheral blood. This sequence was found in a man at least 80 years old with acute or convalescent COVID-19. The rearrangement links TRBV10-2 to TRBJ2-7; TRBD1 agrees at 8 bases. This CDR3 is CASSESPGGTYEQYF. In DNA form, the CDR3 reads TGCGCCAGCAGTGAGTCTCCAGGGGGCACCTACGAGCAGTACTTC.